Below are 8 T cell receptor beta chains sequenced from a single sample in a study of metastatic and nonmetastatic thyroid tumors. No patient received treatment before thyroid surgery. From the PCR reads, TCRdb re-called clones with MiXCR. The profile shows 19,000 or so clones, around 30% of them singletons. Sequenced sample: tumor tissue. Receptors originate from a female donor with papillary thyroid cancer or a benign thyroid nodule (not recorded which). Some clones in this sample may be carry-over from other donors' samples.

This clone was detected ten times or more. A much larger clone differs from this one at a single base, so this may be a read error. J is TRBJ2-1 and V is TRBV10-1; 10 nucleotides align to TRBD1. Germline loops: CDR1 WNHNN, CDR2 SYGVQD (reference sequence). The V segment lost 5 bases and the J segment 6 bases; nucleotides outside the gene matches: 10. CDR3 length equals 16 residues. CDR3 sequence reads: CASSYLRDRGPNEQFF. The CDR3 bases are TGCGCCAGCAGTTACTTACGGGACAGGGGACCCAATGAGCAGTTCTTC.

CDR3 residues: CASGVGRNEQYF. Here the CDR3 DNA reads TGTGCCAGCGGGGTGGGTCGGAACGAGCAGTACTTC. This sequence joins TRBV7-2 and TRBJ2-7; D is ambiguous. CDR3 length: 12 residues. Trimming removed 8 bases at V and 5 bases at J, with 13 bases between. Germline assignment: CDR1 SGHTA and CDR2 FQGNSA.

The chain couples TRBV28 to TRBJ2-1; TRBD2 aligns across 8 bases. The CDR3 extends over 15 amino acids. The V gene's germline CDR1 is MDHEN and CDR2 SYDVKM. V gave up 3 bases and J gave up 4 bases; unmatched junction bases: 5. The CDR3 nucleotides are TGTGCCAGCAGTTTGAGTCTAGCGGGTTACAATGAGCAGTTCTTC. Translating it yields CASSLSLAGYNEQFF.

This clone has ten or more counts. CDR3: CASSWGYNSPLHF. CDR3 DNA sequence: TGTGCCAGTAGTTGGGGTTACAATTCACCCCTCCACTTT. This sequence joins TRBV19 and TRBJ1-6; no clear D. V was pared by 5 bases and J by 7 bases, with 9 bases between. The CDR3 runs to 13 residues. The V gene's germline CDR1 is LNHDA and CDR2 SQIVND (reference sequence).

This clone showed up just once. The chain combines TRBV19 with TRBJ1-3; D gene ambiguous. CDR1 is LNHDA, CDR2 SQIVND, per germline (reference sequence). There are 16 residues in the CDR3. The V gene lost 6 bases and the J gene lost 0 bases, with 15 bases spanning the gap. CDR3 residues: CASSGRAGNSGNTIYF. CDR3 coding DNA: TGTGCCAGTAGCGGACGTGCTGGTAACTCTGGAAACACCATATATTTT. Based on the CDR3 plus reference TRBV19 and TRBJ1-3, the full variable domain is DGGITQSPKYLFRKEGQNVTLSCEQNLNHDAMYWYRQDPGQGLRLIYYSQIVNDFQKGDIAEGYSVSREKKESFPLTVTSAQKNPTAFYLCASSGRAGNSGNTIYFGEGSWLTVV.

The chain carries TRBV20-1 and TRBJ1-2, with D perhaps TRBD1 (5 bases). V gave up 0 bases and J gave up 4 bases, with 21 bases separating them. The CDR3 has 17 amino acids. Germline CDR1 is DFQATT and CDR2 is SNEGSKA (reference sequence). The CDR3 region is CSARDPNGGGLLYGYTF. The CDR3 nucleotides read TGCAGTGCTAGAGACCCCAATGGCGGGGGACTTCTCTATGGCTACACCTTC.

This sequence joins TRBV4-1 and TRBJ2-1, with 13 bases lining up with TRBD2. The ends lost 5 bases at V and 5 bases at J; junction bases unmatched: 9. Looked up from germline, CDR1 is MGHRA and CDR2 is YSYEKL. The CDR3 covers 17 residues. CDR3 residues: CASSCIRLAGGNNEQFF. CDR3 in DNA: TGCGCCAGCAGCTGTATCCGACTAGCGGGAGGAAACAATGAGCAGTTCTTC.

The table lists this clone with a few counts. At one end the junction does not follow the germline gene, possibly because of a read error. Written as DNA, the CDR3 is TGTGCCAGCAGGGGACTAGCGGGAAAAACCGGAGAGCTGTTTTTT. Translation: CASRGLAGKTGELFF. This chain joins TRBV6-1 and TRBJ2-2; 13 nucleotides align to TRBD2. Per germline, CDR1 MNHNS and CDR2 SASEGT. There are 15 residues in the CDR3.